This TCR beta chain was found in a study of blood T cell repertoires in COVID-19. About the research overall: The United States, Italy and Spain provided the acute and convalescent COVID-19 samples. Nucleic acid was either cDNA or gDNA, and it came from T cells, B-cell-depleted T cells, or PBMCs.

Per the original data handling: Amplification with reference gene primers provided the estimates of nucleated cell counts. Sequencing was performed with immunoSEQ multiplex PCR; in TCRdb, only in-frame clones are kept and a portion is missing. D and trimming were read from the DNA, whereas the V and J calls and clone size are those reported in that table. This sample has 380,000 or so clones, with approximately 88% found just once. Trimming cost V 0 bases and J 9 bases; bases outside gene matches: 12. CDR1 LGHDT and CDR2 YNNKEL come from the germline V gene (reference sequence). The CDR3 is 17 residues long.

Sequenced input: peripheral blood. V usage is TRBV3-1 (or the pseudogene TRBV3-2) and J usage is TRBJ2-4; 9 positions agree with TRBD2. The TCR originated in a man aged 35-49 years with acute or convalescent COVID-19. This CDR3 reads CASSQDPVLAGRGIQYF. In DNA form, the CDR3 reads TGTGCCAGCAGCCAAGACCCTGTACTAGCGGGTAGGGGCATTCAGTACTTC.